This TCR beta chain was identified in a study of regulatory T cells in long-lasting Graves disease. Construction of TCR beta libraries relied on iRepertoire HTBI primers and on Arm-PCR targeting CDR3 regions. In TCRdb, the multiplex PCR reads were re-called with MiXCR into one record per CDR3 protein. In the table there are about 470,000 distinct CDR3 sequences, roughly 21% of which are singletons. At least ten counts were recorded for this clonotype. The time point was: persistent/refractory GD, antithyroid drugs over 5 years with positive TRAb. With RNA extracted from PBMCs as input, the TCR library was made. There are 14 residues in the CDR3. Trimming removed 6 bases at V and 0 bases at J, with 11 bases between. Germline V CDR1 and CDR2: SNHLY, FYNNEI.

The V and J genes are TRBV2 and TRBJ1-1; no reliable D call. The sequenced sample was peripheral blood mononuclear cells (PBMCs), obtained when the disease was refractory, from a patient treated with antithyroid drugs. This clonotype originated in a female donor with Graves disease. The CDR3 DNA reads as TGTGCCAGCAGCTCCGGACGGATGAACACTGAAGCTTTCTTT. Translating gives CASSSGRMNTEAFF.